This T cell receptor beta chain was recorded in a study of shared clonotypes between healthy human individuals. Overall study findings and caveats: Clonotype sharing among donors likely depends on sequencing depth.

In germline, CDR1 is SGHDT, CDR2 YYEEEE. CDR3 size: 15 residues. Deletions cut 1 base from V and 8 bases from J, with 15 bases between. On this clone itself: Its target is unknown.

Deep-level settings were used for running the assay. TCRdb's copy holds only in-frame clones and misses some; the assay was immunoSEQ multiplex PCR. The table includes roughly 500,000 clones, 60% to 80% detected once. This TCR was sampled from a woman aged 40 to 50 in good health. Some clones in this sample may be carry-over from other donors' samples. The sequenced material came from PBMCs. The chain couples TRBV5-6 to TRBJ1-4; maybe TRBD1 (6 bases). The CDR3 region is CASSLFNRANEKLFF. CDR3 DNA sequence: TGTGCCAGCAGCTTGTTTAACAGGGCGAACGAAAAACTGTTTTTT.